This T cell receptor (beta chain) comes out of a study of blood T cell repertoires in COVID-19. Study information: T cells, B-cell-depleted T cells, or PBMCs supplied cDNA or gDNA.

The CDR3 is 16 amino acids. The V and J ends lost 4 bases and 0 bases respectively, with 13 bases between them. Germline V gives CDR1 SGHRS, CDR2 YFSETQ. TCRdb keeps only in-frame clones here, not all; method: immunoSEQ multiplex PCR. The profile shows around 400,000 clones, about 89% of them singletons. This clone was observed a single time. The receptor's source is a woman aged 55-70 years with COVID-19, enrolled during active disease. The source material was peripheral blood. The chain combines TRBV5-1 with TRBJ1-4, with a tentative D call TRBD1 (6 bases). This CDR3 is CASSPGTPTTNEKLFF. The CDR3 region has the DNA TGCGCCAGCAGCCCCGGGACACCCACAACTAATGAAAAACTGTTTTTT.